These 18 T cell receptor beta chains share one sample of origin, sequenced in a study of T cells in localized non-small cell lung cancer. Sequencing used immunoSEQ multiplex PCR; TCRdb keeps in-frame clones, though not all of them. The sample includes about 2,500 clones, roughly two fifths seen only once; the top ten take more than 10%. The sequences come from lung tumor tissue, collected before any cancer treatment. These receptors were taken from a male donor older than 55 with stage I squamous cell lung carcinoma.

This clone was counted a few times. This chain uses TRBV6-8 with TRBJ2-6; 8 bases align to TRBD1. The germline CDR1 and CDR2 sequences are MNHGY and SAAAGT. Trimming took 4 bases from V and 2 from J; bases not matched to a gene: 4. This CDR3 is 16 amino acids long. The DNA of the CDR3 is TGTGCCAGCAGTTTACAGGGGGGAGCTGGGGCCAACGTCCTGACTTTC. Its translation: CASSLQGGAGANVLTF.

The V call is TRBV10-2, the J call TRBJ2-5; either TRBD1 or TRBD2 may fit D (5 bases each). From germline, CDR1 is WSHSY and CDR2 SAAADI. This CDR3 is 14 amino acids long. Trimming shortened V by 6 bases and J by 5 bases, and 16 bases separated the two germline ends. The CDR3: CASSQRGVTETQYF. Here the CDR3 DNA reads TGCGCCAGCAGCCAGAGGGGCGTTACGGAGACCCAGTACTTC.

The CDR3 DNA sequence: TGTGCCAGCAGCGTAGGGGGCAGAACGAACACTGAAGCTTTCTTT. It codes for CASSVGGRTNTEAFF. The rearrangement joins TRBV9 to TRBJ1-1, with a possible D match to TRBD1 (5 bases). V was clipped by 0 bases and J by 1 base, with 10 bases between them. CDR1 and CDR2 (germline): SGDLS, YYNGEE. CDR3 length equals 15 residues.

The chain carries TRBV10-2 and TRBJ1-1; 7 nucleotides agree with TRBD1. The trim removed 7 bases at V and 4 bases at J, leaving 6 bases unmatched. The CDR3 loop spans 13 amino acids. Germline values: CDR1 WSHSY, CDR2 SAAADI. CDR3 bases: TGCGCCAGCAAACCGGGACAGATCACTGAAGCTTTCTTT. Protein sequence: CASKPGQITEAFF.

J is TRBJ2-7 and V is TRBV18, with D perhaps matching TRBD1 (5 bases). Between the trimmed V and J ends, which lost 3 bases and 3 bases, there was a span of 9 bases. The CDR3 sequence is 13 residues long. Looked up from germline, CDR1 is KGHSH and CDR2 is LQKENI. CDR3: CASSPKGYYEQYF. In DNA form, the CDR3 reads TGTGCCAGCTCACCGAAGGGGTACTACGAGCAGTACTTC. The variable domain in full, completed from reference TRBV18 and TRBJ2-7, reads NAGVMQNPRHLVRRRGQEARLRCSPMKGHSHVYWYRQLPEEGLKFMVYLQKENIIDESGMPKERFSAEFPKEGPSILRIQQVVRGDSAAYFCASSPKGYYEQYFGPGTRLTVT.

Relative to its sample, this clone is medium-sized. The CDR3 coding sequence is TGTGCCAGCAGTTACTCCTCATACACTGAAGCTTTCTTT. Amino acid sequence: CASSYSSYTEAFF. This rearrangement joins TRBV6-8 to TRBJ1-1; D uncertain. Per the germline V gene, CDR1 is MNHGY and CDR2 is SAAAGT. V was pared by 0 bases and J by 3 bases, with 5 bases between. The CDR3 extends over 13 amino acids.

The V gene is TRBV18, the J gene TRBJ1-1; 7 bases map to TRBD1. CDR1 and CDR2 (germline): KGHSH, LQKENI. The CDR3 is 14 residues long. Trimming removed 1 base from V and 4 bases from J; junction bases left unmatched: 3. The CDR3 DNA reads TGTGCCAGCTCACCACAGGGGGCCAGCACTGAAGCTTTCTTT. Amino acids: CASSPQGASTEAFF.

This clone was detected a few times. The chain links TRBV11-3 to TRBJ1-6; a possible D gene is TRBD1 (6 bases). The CDR3 sequence is 15 residues long. Germline values: CDR1 SGHNT, CDR2 YENEEA. V dropped 4 bases and J dropped 10 bases, with 17 bases sitting between them. CDR3 nucleotides: TGTGCCAGCAGCTCTCTGGACCCGGGGGCCTCACCCCTCCACTTT. This gives the protein CASSSLDPGASPLHF.

By share of the sample, this clone is medium-sized (0.01 to 0.1%). The V and J genes are TRBV6-8 and TRBJ1-2, with D uncertain. Germline CDR1 reads MNHGY; CDR2 reads SAAAGT. V shed 2 bases and J shed 6 bases, with 7 bases lying between them. This CDR3 has 12 amino acids. CDR3 coding DNA: TGTGCCAGCAGTTACAAGTGGGATGGCTACACCTTC. Amino acids: CASSYKWDGYTF.

This clone was detected only a few times. The chain links TRBV7-2 to TRBJ2-2; 10 bases map to TRBD2. The CDR3 totals 19 residues. V was pared by 5 bases and J by 6 bases, with 18 bases of the junction left unmatched. Germline loops: CDR1 SGHTA, CDR2 FQGNSA. The CDR3 DNA reads TGTGCCAGCAGCCAAACCTTGGTACTAGCGGGGACGGAAGCCGGGGAGCTGTTTTTT. This gives the protein CASSQTLVLAGTEAGELFF.

The chain joins TRBV9 to TRBJ1-4; 7 positions match TRBD1. The germline V gene encodes CDR1 SGDLS and CDR2 YYNGEE. The CDR3 loop spans 15 amino acids. J was trimmed by 4 bases and V by 5 bases; bases with no gene match: 8. This chain's CDR3 is CASRKGTANNEKLFF. The DNA of the CDR3 is TGTGCCAGCAGAAAAGGGACAGCGAATAATGAAAAACTGTTTTTT. Together with reference TRBV9 and TRBJ1-4, the CDR3 gives the full variable domain: DSGVTQTPKHLITATGQRVTLRCSPRSGDLSVYWYQQSLDQGLQFLIQYYNGEERAKGNILERFSAQQFPDLHSELNLSSLELGDSALYFCASRKGTANNEKLFFGSGTQLSVL.

The rearrangement joins TRBV28 to TRBJ2-7; the D is unclear. Trimming pared 3 bases from V and 0 bases from J, leaving 3 bases between. The CDR3 is 12 residues long. The V gene's germline CDR1 is MDHEN and CDR2 SYDVKM. CDR3 bases: TGTGCCAGCAGTTTCGGCTCCTACGAGCAGTACTTC. It encodes CASSFGSYEQYF.

The gene calls are TRBV18 and TRBJ1-2; D not certain. Per the germline V gene, CDR1 is KGHSH and CDR2 is LQKENI. V lost 0 bases to trimming and J lost 5 bases, with 7 bases between them. CDR3 length: 13 residues. The CDR3 protein is CASSPPSGYGYTF. DNA for the CDR3: TGTGCCAGCTCACCACCCTCAGGATATGGCTACACCTTC.

This clone has just a few counts. The chain links TRBV27 to TRBJ2-7; D could derive from TRBD1 or TRBD2 (6 bases each). Trimming shortened V by 3 bases and J by 7 bases, and 13 bases separated the two germline ends. The germline V gene has CDR1 MNHEY and CDR2 SMNVEV (reference sequence). This CDR3 contains 13 residues. The CDR3 spells CASSFRGAGEQYF. The CDR3 bases are TGTGCCAGCAGTTTTAGGGGGGCAGGGGAGCAGTACTTC.

V is TRBV6-1 and J is TRBJ1-5; D call uncertain. Trimming took off 0 bases at V and 0 bases at J, with 6 bases between the two ends. CDR3 size: 15 residues. Germline V gene data show CDR1 as MNHNS and CDR2 as SASEGT. CDR3 in amino acids: CASSEATYSNQPQHF. In nucleotides, the CDR3 is TGTGCCAGCAGTGAAGCGACATATAGCAATCAGCCCCAGCATTTT.

This rearrangement joins TRBV30 to TRBJ1-1, with TRBD1 matching over 7 bases. Germline CDR1 GTSNPN, CDR2 SVGIG (reference sequence). Trimming at V came to 1 base and at J to 4 bases, leaving 3 bases not matched to a gene. The CDR3 covers 13 residues. Here the CDR3 DNA reads TGTGCCTGGAGTGGACAGGGAATCACTGAAGCTTTCTTT. It translates to CAWSGQGITEAFF.

By share, this clone ranks as medium-sized (0.01 to 0.1%). V usage is TRBV6-8 and J usage is TRBJ1-5, with D uncertain. Trimming shortened V by 5 bases and J by 0 bases, and 8 bases separated the two germline ends. CDR3 length: 14 amino acids. CDR1 and CDR2 (germline): MNHGY, SAAAGT. CDR3 DNA sequence: TGTGCCAGCAGTGATCCCCCTAGCAATCAGCCCCAGCATTTT. The encoded protein is CASSDPPSNQPQHF.

This clone has a handful of counts. This rearrangement joins TRBV30 to TRBJ1-4; no clear D gene. CDR3 length: 13 residues. Germline loops: CDR1 GTSNPN, CDR2 SVGIG (reference sequence). The ends were cut back, 0 bases at V and 7 bases at J, with 9 bases in the middle. The CDR3 loop is CAWSVRSPEKLFF. The CDR3 region has the DNA TGTGCCTGGAGTGTAAGGTCCCCTGAAAAACTGTTTTTT.